A selection of T cell receptor beta chains follows, all from one sample in a study of cytomegalovirus exposure and HLA in healthy donors. The protocol was immunoSEQ multiplex PCR, while the TCRdb copy is restricted to in-frame clones and leaves out a portion. This sample yields some 42,000 clones, of which 40% to 60% are seen a single time; around 10% belongs to the top ten. Sequenced input: PBMCs. These receptors all come from a human donor in good health. Both conserved end residues are part of each CDR3. D genes are given only for firm matches. Rows may omit the clone size; those that give it use once, few, many or a size class.

J	size	V	D	CDR3	DNA
TRBJ2-1	few	TRBV5-6	TRBD2	CASSLRRGGMNEQFF	TGTGCCAGCAGCTTGAGACGGGGGGGCATGAATGAGCAGTTCTTC
TRBJ1-3	.	TRBV5-4	TRBD1	CASSLRDRGIRNTIYF	TGTGCCAGCAGCCTTCGGGACAGGGGGATAAGAAACACCATATATTTT
TRBJ1-2	.	TRBV28	.	CASSLWDSRRGYTF	TGTGCCAGCAGTTTATGGGACAGTCGGCGGGGCTACACCTTC
TRBJ1-1	few	TRBV6-5	TRBD1	CASSLTGGNTEAFF	TGTGCCAGCAGCTTGACAGGGGGGAACACTGAAGCTTTCTTT
TRBJ2-3	.	TRBV9	TRBD2	CASSAVAGESTQYF	TGTGCCAGCAGCGCCGTGGCGGGGGAGAGTACGCAGTATTTT
TRBJ1-6	few	TRBV7-2	.	CASSHARGESPLHF	TGTGCCAGCTCCCACGCCAGGGGCGAGTCACCCCTCCACTTT
TRBJ2-6	few	TRBV28	TRBD1	CASSSGGKSGANVLTF	TGTGCCAGCAGTTCAGGGGGCAAGTCTGGGGCCAACGTCCTGACTTTC
TRBJ2-1	.	TRBV6-1	.	CASSRLVQQFF	TGTGCCAGCAGCCGACTAGTACAGCAGTTCTTC
TRBJ1-3	once	TRBV28	.	CASSFINTIYF	TGTGCCAGCAGTTTTATAAACACCATATATTTT
TRBJ2-7	.	TRBV28	.	CASSLGAGDYKPRFYEQYF	TGTGCCAGCAGCTTGGGGGCAGGTGATTATAAGCCAAGGTTCTACGAGCAGTACTTC
TRBJ1-2	.	TRBV6-5	TRBD1	CASRTGGANYGYTF	TGTGCCAGCAGGACAGGGGGCGCTAACTATGGCTACACCTTC
TRBJ1-1	.	TRBV5-1	.	CASSLAGTGQNTEAFF	TGCGCCAGCAGCTTGGCCGGTACAGGGCAGAACACTGAAGCTTTCTTT
TRBJ2-1	.	TRBV10-3	.	CAISGPAERGLFF	TGTGCCATCAGTGGCCCCGCTGAAAGGGGCTTGTTCTTC